These 15 T cell receptor beta chains share one sample of origin, sequenced in a study of vaccination effects on CD4 cells after COVID-19. Following 10 days of culture, CD4+ T cells were isolated. Antigens for these TCRs are unknown. Assay: immunoSEQ multiplex PCR; the TCRdb copy retains only in-frame clones and omits some. Of 32,000 or so clones in the sample, about 70% were seen once. The sample here was CD4+ T cells from PBMCs cultured without peptide, taken before COVID-19 vaccination. The receptors stem from a human donor who received a COVID-19 vaccine.

This clone was observed a few times. This chain joins TRBV19 and TRBJ2-6; D perhaps matches TRBD1 (5 bases). The CDR3 has 15 amino acids. Germline CDR1 is LNHDA and CDR2 is SQIVND (reference sequence). V was pared by 7 bases and J by 0 bases, with 10 bases between. CDR3 DNA: TGTGCCAGTAAACAGGACCACTCTGGGGCCAACGTCCTGACTTTC. Its translation: CASKQDHSGANVLTF.

In the case of this clone: This sample also contains other DNA sequences that code for the same CDR3. The CDR3 DNA reads TGTGCCAGCTCACCAAGGGGCGGGGAGCTGTTTTTT. As protein: CASSPRGGELFF. This chain connects TRBV18 to TRBJ2-2; D may be TRBD1 (5 bases). Germline V gene sequence: CDR1 KGHSH, CDR2 LQKENI. The CDR3 has 12 residues. V lost 2 bases, J lost 7 bases, and 5 bases lay in between. The whole variable domain, filled in from reference TRBV18 and TRBJ2-2, reads NAGVMQNPRHLVRRRGQEARLRCSPMKGHSHVYWYRQLPEEGLKFMVYLQKENIIDESGMPKERFSAEFPKEGPSILRIQQVVRGDSAAYFCASSPRGGELFFGEGSRLTVL.

With regard to this clone: Within the sample, other DNA sequences also encode this same CDR3. The J gene is TRBJ1-3, the V gene TRBV18; TRBD1 might be the D (6 bases). Trimming left V 5 bases short and J 0 bases short, with 11 bases between. In germline, CDR1 is KGHSH, CDR2 LQKENI. The CDR3 runs 15 residues. The CDR3 DNA is TGTGCCAGCTCATGGGACACAAGCTCTGGAAACACCATATATTTT. Residues: CASSWDTSSGNTIYF.

The genes are TRBV3-1 (or the pseudogene TRBV3-2) and TRBJ1-1; D might be TRBD1 (5 bases). V gave up 6 bases and J gave up 4 bases, with 18 bases separating them. The CDR3 runs to 15 residues. CDR1 is LGHDT and CDR2 is YNNKEL in the germline V gene (reference sequence). CDR3 loop: CASRKGKTPSTEAFF. CDR3 bases: TGTGCCAGCAGGAAGGGGAAGACTCCGAGCACTGAAGCTTTCTTT.

This clone was found a few times. This chain uses TRBV19 with TRBJ2-1, with 11 bases fitting TRBD2. Germline V gives CDR1 LNHDA, CDR2 SQIVND (reference sequence). The CDR3 contains 17 residues. The ends lost 0 bases at V and 6 bases at J; junction bases unmatched: 7. CDR3 loop: CASSIEAGTSGLNEQFF. CDR3 DNA: TGTGCCAGTAGTATAGAGGCTGGGACTAGCGGACTCAATGAGCAGTTCTTC.

This clone has just one count. The rearrangement links TRBV6-5 to TRBJ1-6; TRBD1 agrees at 7 bases. Germline V gives CDR1 MNHEY, CDR2 SVGAGI. Unmatched junction bases numbered 8, after V lost 6 bases and J lost 6 bases. The CDR3 totals 15 residues. This chain's CDR3 is CASSIIRQGNSPLHF. For the CDR3, the DNA is TGTGCCAGCAGCATAATCCGACAGGGTAATTCACCCCTCCACTTT.

The chain employs TRBV11-1 and TRBJ2-1; 7 nucleotides match TRBD2. V was pared by 1 base and J by 8 bases, with 5 bases of the junction left unmatched. The germline V gene has CDR1 SGHAT and CDR2 FQDESV (reference sequence). The CDR3 has 14 amino acids. CDR3 protein: CASSLGTSIDEQFF. Written as DNA, the CDR3 is TGTGCCAGCAGCTTAGGGACTAGTATCGATGAGCAGTTCTTC.

The CDR3 nucleotides are TGTGCCAGCAGTTACACCCCGACAGATCACTACGAGCAGTACTTC. This encodes CASSYTPTDHYEQYF. The chain uses TRBV6-5 and TRBJ2-7; possibly TRBD1 for D (5 bases). With 2 bases removed from V and 3 bases from J, the gap between germline ends came to 14 bases. This CDR3 has 15 residues. Germline V gene data show CDR1 as MNHEY and CDR2 as SVGAGI.

The chain has TRBV4-2 and TRBJ2-5; D gene ambiguous. This CDR3 has 13 residues. The V gene lost 1 base and the J gene lost 1 base, with 4 bases spanning the gap. Germline V CDR1 and CDR2: LGHNA, YNFKEQ. CDR3 in DNA: TGTGCCAGCAGCCAAGTCCCCCAAGAGACCCAGTACTTC. It specifies CASSQVPQETQYF.

V gene TRBV6-1 combines with J gene TRBJ2-1, with 7 bases lining up with TRBD1. Germline-derived CDR1 and CDR2 are MNHNS and SASEGT. V lost 5 bases, J lost 1 base, and 5 bases stayed unmatched. There are 15 residues in the CDR3. CDR3 DNA: TGTGCCAGCAGTAATAGACAGGGATCCTACAATGAGCAGTTCTTC. Translation: CASSNRQGSYNEQFF.

The chain combines TRBV29-1 with TRBJ1-3; 8 positions agree with TRBD1. With V trimmed by 4 bases and J by 4 bases, 6 bases remained unmatched. The germline gives CDR1 SQVTM, CDR2 ANQGSEA. This CDR3 has 14 amino acids. CDR3 residues: CSVGAGGAGNTIYF. The CDR3 DNA is TGCAGCGTTGGGGCAGGGGGCGCCGGAAACACCATATATTTT.

This rearrangement joins TRBV29-1 to TRBJ2-2; D is possibly TRBD1 (5 bases). The CDR3 is made up of 12 amino acids. Per germline, CDR1 SQVTM and CDR2 ANQGSEA. V dropped 7 bases and J dropped 6 bases, with 12 bases sitting between them. CDR3 in DNA: TGCAGCGGAGGTTCAGGGTCCGGGGAGCTGTTTTTT. It is translated as CSGGSGSGELFF.

The chain links TRBV10-2 to TRBJ2-1; perhaps TRBD2 as D (6 bases). V lost 8 bases and J 5 bases, leaving 16 bases between the germline ends. Germline V CDR1 and CDR2: WSHSY, SAAADI. The CDR3 spans 14 residues. The CDR3 coding sequence is TGCGCCAGCGTCGGCAGCGGGTATAACAATGAGCAGTTCTTC. This translates into CASVGSGYNNEQFF.

The chain employs TRBV9 and TRBJ2-3, with a weak D call TRBD2 (5 bases). In germline, CDR1 is SGDLS, CDR2 YYNGEE. V was clipped by 0 bases and J by 2 bases, with 10 bases between them. This CDR3 contains 15 residues. The CDR3 protein is CASSVGSVPTDTQYF. The CDR3 DNA reads as TGTGCCAGCAGCGTAGGTAGCGTCCCCACAGATACGCAGTATTTT.

The chain is built from TRBV7-8 and TRBJ1-3; unclear D gene. This CDR3 region has 14 residues. In germline, CDR1 is SGHVS, CDR2 FQNEAQ. Between the trimmed V and J ends, which lost 1 base and 3 bases, there was a span of 7 bases. The CDR3 is CASSLERVGNTIYF. Written as DNA, the CDR3 is TGTGCCAGCAGCTTAGAAAGGGTTGGAAACACCATATATTTT.